This T cell receptor (beta chain) was sequenced for a study of T cell responses to AZD1222 COVID-19 vaccine. Study outcomes and limitations: Recipients of AZD1222 seropositive at baseline numbered only six or seven. Spike-specific TCR breadth and depth grew following two AZD1222 doses.

Comments on this clone: Its target is not known.

Generated by immunoSEQ multiplex PCR, the TCRdb table keeps only in-frame clones and is missing some. Of 80,000 to 90,000 clones listed, roughly nine tenths are singletons. Germline V gene sequence: CDR1 MNHEY, CDR2 SVGAGI. Trimming stripped 5 bases from V and 4 bases from J, with 15 bases between. This CDR3 has 14 residues. The sample consisted of peripheral blood, taken on day 0 of AZD1222 vaccination. V and J are TRBV6-5 and TRBJ2-7; D not certain. This sequence was found in an adult in good health. The CDR3 protein is CASSLFGQQYEQYF. The DNA of the CDR3 is TGTGCCAGCAGTCTCTTCGGGCAGCAGTACGAGCAGTACTTC.